The T cell receptor beta chain described here comes from a study of blood T cell repertoires in COVID-19. Across the whole study: PBMCs, B-cell-depleted T cells, or T cells were the source of the cDNA or gDNA that made up the material.

The authors' processing: For nucleated cells, counts were estimated from reference gene primer amplification. Sequenced by immunoSEQ multiplex PCR; TCRdb stores in-frame clones only, minus some. V and J calls and clone size are as listed in that table; D and trimming were resolved from the DNA. The repertoire holds over 65,000 clones, with around 80% as singletons. This CDR3 is 11 amino acids long. Material: peripheral blood. The TCR sequence derives from a woman in her forties with active or convalescent COVID-19. J is TRBJ1-2 and V is TRBV21-1. TRBV21-1 represents a pseudogene. In nucleotides, the CDR3 is TGTGCCACCTCCCCGATAGATGGCTACACCTTC. It codes for CATSPIDGYTF.